This TCR beta chain was identified during a study of T cells after yellow fever vaccination. Turning to the study itself: The fractions with low cell numbers were processed using SMART-Seq v4 Ultra Low Input.

Germline CDR1 LNHNV, CDR2 YYDKDF (reference sequence). Between the trimmed V and J ends, which lost 1 base and 7 bases, there was a span of 5 bases. The CDR3 is made up of 12 amino acids. From the 5' RACE reads, TCRdb called clonotypes with MiXCR, one entry per CDR3 protein. The data contain a few hundred thousand distinct CDR3 sequences, approximately 3.9% of them singletons. This clonotype was recorded at least ten times. Its specificity is unknown. Study results and caveats: Abundant bulk-derived clonotypes could contaminate FACS-sorted repertoires.

The source material was PBMCs, sampled 5 days after the yellow fever booster vaccination. This TCR was recovered from a man aged 18-30 years who received the YFV17D yellow fever vaccine. This chain uses TRBV15 with TRBJ2-1; D ambiguous. The chain's CDR3 is CATSRGRNEQFF. The CDR3 region has the DNA TGTGCCACCAGCAGAGGCCGGAATGAGCAGTTCTTC. The variable domain in full, with the rest retrieved from reference TRBV15 and TRBJ2-1, is DAMVIQNPRYQVTQFGKPVTLSCSQTLNHNVMYWYQQKSSQAPKLLFHYYDKDFNNEADTPDNFQSRRPNTSFCFLDIRSPGLGDTAMYLCATSRGRNEQFFGPGTRLTVL.